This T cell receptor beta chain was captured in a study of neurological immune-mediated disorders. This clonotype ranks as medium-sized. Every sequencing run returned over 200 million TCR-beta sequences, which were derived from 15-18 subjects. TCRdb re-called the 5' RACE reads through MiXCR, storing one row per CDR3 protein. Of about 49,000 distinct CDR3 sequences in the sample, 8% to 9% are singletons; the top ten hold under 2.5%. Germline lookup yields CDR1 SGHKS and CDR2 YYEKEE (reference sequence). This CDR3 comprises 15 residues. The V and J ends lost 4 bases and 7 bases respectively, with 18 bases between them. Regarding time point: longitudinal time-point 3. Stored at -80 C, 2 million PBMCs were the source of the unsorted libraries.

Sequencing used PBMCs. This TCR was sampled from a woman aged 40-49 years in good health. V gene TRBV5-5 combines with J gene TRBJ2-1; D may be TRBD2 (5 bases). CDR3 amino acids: CASSLEEPSGNEQFF. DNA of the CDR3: TGTGCCAGCAGCCTGGAGGAACCTTCAGGTAATGAGCAGTTCTTC.